The clone carrying this T cell receptor beta chain has more than one count but fewer than ten. What it binds is not known. These data originate in a study of T-cell memory formation after mild COVID-19. The wider study: Largely donor-specific sequence clusters came from two donors.

General study findings and limits: Whether day 37 second-wave clones are SARS-CoV-2-specific was not confirmed. In pre-infection memory, a portion of responding clones appeared, which suggested that cross-reactive memory joined.

J was trimmed by 2 bases and V by 5 bases; bases with no gene match: 5. The germline V gene has CDR1 SGHRS and CDR2 YFSETQ. This CDR3 has 15 amino acids. Constant-segment primers served in 5'RACE that generated TCR alpha and TCR beta cDNA libraries bearing sample barcodes and UMIs. TCRdb redid the calling of the 5' RACE reads with MiXCR, one entry per CDR3 protein. The table includes 400,000 to 500,000 distinct CDR3 sequences, 20% detected once. The clonotype originates from an adult woman who had mild COVID-19 (a few samples of this study predate the infection). Cell type and time point are not known. The sample comprised PBMCs or a T cell subset sorted from them (not recorded which). The chain joins TRBV5-1 to TRBJ2-5, with TRBD2 matching over 11 bases. The DNA of the CDR3 is TGCGCCAGCAGACTAGCGGGGGCCATACAAGAGACCCAGTACTTC. Amino acids: CASRLAGAIQETQYF.